A selection of T cell receptor beta chains follows, all from one sample in a study of blood T cells in healthy people across ages. TCRdb processed the 5' RACE reads anew with MiXCR; each CDR3 protein has one entry. The table lists more than 1,400,000 distinct CDR3 sequences, around two fifths of them singletons. The specimen was blood. All receptors come from a woman under 30 in good health. CDR3s include the opening cysteine and the closing phenylalanine or tryptophan. A D gene is named only where the DNA matches it firmly. The size of a clone is reported for some rows only, either as once, few or many, or as a class for expanded clones.

v_call,d_call,clone_size,j_call,cdr3_aa,cdr3_nt
TRBV10-3,TRBD2,-,TRBJ2-1,CGPSGRAPYNEQFF,TGCGGACCTAGCGGGAGGGCCCCCTACAATGAGCAGTTCTTC
TRBV27,-,few,TRBJ1-5,CASNEVYHSNQPQHF,TGTGCCAGCAACGAAGTATACCATAGCAATCAGCCCCAGCATTTT
TRBV7-2,TRBD2,few,TRBJ2-5,CASSLNGLGKETQYF,TGTGCCAGCAGCTTAAATGGACTAGGAAAAGAGACCCAGTACTTC
TRBV20-1,TRBD1,few,TRBJ2-3,CSAWDRGTDTQYF,TGCAGTGCTTGGGACAGGGGCACAGATACGCAGTATTTT
TRBV24-1,-,few,TRBJ2-3,CATSDLSSDSTDTQYF,TGTGCCACCAGTGATTTGTCATCTGACAGCACAGATACGCAGTATTTT
TRBV28,-,-,TRBJ1-5,CASSSTGATDATGQPQHF,TGTGCCAGCAGTTCGACGGGGGCTACAGACGCGACAGGTCAGCCCCAGCATTTT
TRBV6-6,-,-,TRBJ2-7,CASIPTGEGEQYF,TGTGCCAGCATCCCCACAGGGGAGGGCGAGCAGTACTTC
TRBV5-6,-,-,TRBJ2-7,CASSLPGPVYEQYF,TGTGCCAGCAGCTTGCCGGGACCGGTATACGAGCAGTACTTC
TRBV20-1,-,-,TRBJ2-1,CSAREYGGGQNEQFF,TGCAGTGCTAGAGAGTATGGGGGGGGGCAAAATGAGCAGTTCTTC
TRBV6-1,-,-,TRBJ2-1,CASSEAQGGGEQFF,TGTGCCAGCAGTGAAGCTCAAGGAGGGGGTGAGCAGTTCTTC
TRBV10-2,-,-,TRBJ2-1,CASSIPRGLKDEQFF,TGCGCCAGCTCAATCCCTAGAGGGTTGAAGGATGAGCAGTTCTTC
TRBV27,-,-,TRBJ2-1,CASSRGLPNNEQFF,TGTGCCAGCAGTAGGGGACTTCCTAACAATGAGCAGTTCTTC